This TCR beta chain originates from a study of early T cells in non-severe SARS-CoV-2 infection. The wider study: The input, bulk RNA from unsorted whole blood, was sequenced, and chains were unpaired. The study's findings and limits: Anti-spike CD8 responses were favored in VDJdb matching, and private and CD4 specificities were missed.

The ends lost 2 bases at V and 5 bases at J; junction bases unmatched: 12. This CDR3 region has 17 residues. Germline V gene sequence: CDR1 LGHNT, CDR2 FRNRAP. The table lists this clonotype with a few counts. What it binds is unknown. Tagging with unique molecular identifiers was applied to individual cDNA molecules. One entry per CDR3 protein, called by TCRdb with MiXCR from the 5' RACE reads. The repertoire includes 80,000 or so distinct CDR3 sequences, roughly an eighth of them detected once, and around 3.3% sits in the top ten. The chain carries TRBV12-5 and TRBJ2-5, with 9 bases lining up with TRBD2. What was sequenced was whole blood. The source is an adult who was a healthcare worker with PCR-confirmed SARS-CoV-2 infection or an uninfected control (not recorded which). CDR3 residues: CASGLSPLAGFAETQYF. CDR3 bases: TGTGCTAGTGGTTTGAGCCCTCTAGCGGGGTTTGCTGAGACCCAGTACTTC. Supplemented by reference TRBV12-5 and TRBJ2-5, the full variable domain reads DARVTQTPRHKVTEMGQEVTMRCQPILGHNTVFWYRQTMMQGLELLAYFRNRAPLDDSGMPKDRFSAEMPDATLATLKIQPSEPRDSAVYFCASGLSPLAGFAETQYFGPGTRLLVL.